The T cell receptor beta chain under discussion was sequenced for a study of T cell responses to AZD1222 COVID-19 vaccine. Study background: Second doses that came at about 4 or about 12 weeks were put together. Study-wide results and limits: White British donors predominated, females outnumbered males, and clonal diversity was possibly underestimated. Baseline seropositivity characterized only a handful of AZD1222 recipients.

This CDR3 is 14 amino acids long. V lost 5 bases and J lost 0, with 11 bases in between. Germline CDR1 is SGHRS and CDR2 is YFSETQ. A remark on this clone: As yet, its antigen is unknown.

Sequencing used immunoSEQ multiplex PCR; TCRdb keeps in-frame clones, though not all of them. The data show roughly 170,000 clones, with about 92% seen just once and around 0.96% held by the top ten. The sequencing used peripheral blood, collected on day 0 of AZD1222 vaccination. The chain is built from TRBV5-1 and TRBJ1-2; possible D gene TRBD1, 5 bases. The sequence was collected from an adult in good health. The CDR3 region is CASSWRDSNYGYTF. The DNA of the CDR3 is TGCGCCAGCAGTTGGAGGGACTCTAACTATGGCTACACCTTC.